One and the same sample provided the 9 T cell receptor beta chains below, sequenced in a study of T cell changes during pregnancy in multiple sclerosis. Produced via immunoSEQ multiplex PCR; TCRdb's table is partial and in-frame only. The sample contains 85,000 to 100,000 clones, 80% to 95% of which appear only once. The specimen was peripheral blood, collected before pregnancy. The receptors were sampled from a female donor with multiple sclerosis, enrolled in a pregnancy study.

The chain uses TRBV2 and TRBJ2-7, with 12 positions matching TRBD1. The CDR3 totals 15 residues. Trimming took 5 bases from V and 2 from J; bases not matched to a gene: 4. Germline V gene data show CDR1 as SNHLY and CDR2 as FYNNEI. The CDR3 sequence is CASSFGTGGPYEQYF. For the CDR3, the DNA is TGTGCCAGCAGTTTCGGGACAGGGGGCCCCTACGAGCAGTACTTC.

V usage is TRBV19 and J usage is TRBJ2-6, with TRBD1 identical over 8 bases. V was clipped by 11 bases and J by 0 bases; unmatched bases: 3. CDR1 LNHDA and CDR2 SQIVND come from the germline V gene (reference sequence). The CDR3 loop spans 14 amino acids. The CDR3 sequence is CASRGRSGANVLTF. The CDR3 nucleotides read TGTGCCTCCAGGGGGCGCTCTGGGGCCAACGTCCTGACTTTC.

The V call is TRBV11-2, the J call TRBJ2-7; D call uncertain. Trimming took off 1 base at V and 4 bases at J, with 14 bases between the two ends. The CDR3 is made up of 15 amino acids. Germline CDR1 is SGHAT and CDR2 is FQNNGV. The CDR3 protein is CASSLGHGGSYEQYF. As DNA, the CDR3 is TGTGCCAGCAGCTTAGGTCATGGCGGATCTTACGAGCAGTACTTC.

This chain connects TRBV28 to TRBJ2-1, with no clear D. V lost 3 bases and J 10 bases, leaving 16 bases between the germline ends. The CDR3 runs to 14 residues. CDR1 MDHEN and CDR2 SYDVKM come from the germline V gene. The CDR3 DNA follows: TGTGCCAGCAGTTTGGTCCCAACTACTGGAGAGCAGTTCTTC. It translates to CASSLVPTTGEQFF.

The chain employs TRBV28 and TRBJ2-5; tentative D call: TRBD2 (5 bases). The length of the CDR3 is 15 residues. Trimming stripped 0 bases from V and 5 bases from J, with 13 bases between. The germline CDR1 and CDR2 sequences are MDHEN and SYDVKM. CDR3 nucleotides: TGTGCCAGCAGTTTATGGGCAGAGGCGGGCGAGACCCAGTACTTC. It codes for CASSLWAEAGETQYF. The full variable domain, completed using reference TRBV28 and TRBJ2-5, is DVKVTQSSRYLVKRTGEKVFLECVQDMDHENMFWYRQDPGLGLRLIYFSYDVKMKEKGDIPEGYSVSREKKERFSLILESASTNQTSMYLCASSLWAEAGETQYFGPGTRLLVL.

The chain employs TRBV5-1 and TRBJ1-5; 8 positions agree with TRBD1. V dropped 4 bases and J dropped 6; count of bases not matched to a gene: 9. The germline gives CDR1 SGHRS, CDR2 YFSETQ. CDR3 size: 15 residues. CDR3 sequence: CASSPAGGAGQPQHF. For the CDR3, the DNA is TGCGCCAGCAGCCCAGCAGGGGGCGCGGGTCAGCCCCAGCATTTT.

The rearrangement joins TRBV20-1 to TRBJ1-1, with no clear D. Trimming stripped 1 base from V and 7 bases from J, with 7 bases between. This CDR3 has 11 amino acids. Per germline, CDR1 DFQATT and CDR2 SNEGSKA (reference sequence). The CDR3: CSARGADEAFF. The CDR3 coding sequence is TGCAGTGCTAGAGGGGCAGATGAAGCTTTCTTT.

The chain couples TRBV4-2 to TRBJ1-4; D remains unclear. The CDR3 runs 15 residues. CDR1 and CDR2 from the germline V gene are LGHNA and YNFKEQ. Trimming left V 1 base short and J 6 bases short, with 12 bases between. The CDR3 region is CASSQVYQEDEKLFF. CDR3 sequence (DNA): TGTGCCAGCAGCCAAGTATATCAGGAAGATGAAAAACTGTTTTTT.

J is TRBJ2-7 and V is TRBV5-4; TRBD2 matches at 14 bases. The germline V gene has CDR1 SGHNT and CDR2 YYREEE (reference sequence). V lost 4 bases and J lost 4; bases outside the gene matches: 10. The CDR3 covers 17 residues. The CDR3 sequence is CASSGTSGSAQGYEQYF. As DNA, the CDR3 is TGTGCCAGCAGCGGGACTAGCGGGAGCGCCCAAGGGTACGAGCAGTACTTC.